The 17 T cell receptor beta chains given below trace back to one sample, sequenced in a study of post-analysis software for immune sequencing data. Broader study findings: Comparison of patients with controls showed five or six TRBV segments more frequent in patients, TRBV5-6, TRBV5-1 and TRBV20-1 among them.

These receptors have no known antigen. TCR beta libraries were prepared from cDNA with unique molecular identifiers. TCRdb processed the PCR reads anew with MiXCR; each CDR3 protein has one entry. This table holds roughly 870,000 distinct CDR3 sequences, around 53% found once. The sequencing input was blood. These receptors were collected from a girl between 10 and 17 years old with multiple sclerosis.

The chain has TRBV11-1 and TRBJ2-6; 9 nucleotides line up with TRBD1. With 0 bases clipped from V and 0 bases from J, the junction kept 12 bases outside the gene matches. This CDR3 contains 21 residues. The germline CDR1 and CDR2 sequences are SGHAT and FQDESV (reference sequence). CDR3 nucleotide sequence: TGTGCCAGCAGCTTAGCCGGGACAGGGATCTCTGAACCCTCTGGGGCCAACGTCCTGACTTTC. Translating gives CASSLAGTGISEPSGANVLTF.

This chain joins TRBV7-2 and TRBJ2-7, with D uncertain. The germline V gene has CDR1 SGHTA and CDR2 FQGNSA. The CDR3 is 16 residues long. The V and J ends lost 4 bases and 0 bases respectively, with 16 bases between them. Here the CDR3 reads CASSSGRKTFSYEQYF. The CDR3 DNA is TGTGCCAGCAGCTCAGGACGCAAAACCTTCTCCTACGAGCAGTACTTC.

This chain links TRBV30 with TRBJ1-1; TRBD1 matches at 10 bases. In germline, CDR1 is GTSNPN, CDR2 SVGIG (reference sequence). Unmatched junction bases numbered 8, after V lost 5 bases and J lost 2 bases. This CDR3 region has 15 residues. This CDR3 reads CAWGTGVLRNTEAFF. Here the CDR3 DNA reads TGTGCCTGGGGGACAGGGGTATTACGCAACACTGAAGCTTTCTTT.

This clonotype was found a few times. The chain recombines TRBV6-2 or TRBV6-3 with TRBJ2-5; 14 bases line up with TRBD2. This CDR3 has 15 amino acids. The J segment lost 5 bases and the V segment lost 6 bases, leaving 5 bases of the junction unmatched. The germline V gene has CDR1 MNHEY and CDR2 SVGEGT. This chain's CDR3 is CASSTGLAGGETQYF. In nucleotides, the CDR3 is TGTGCCAGCAGCACCGGACTAGCGGGGGGTGAGACCCAGTACTTC.

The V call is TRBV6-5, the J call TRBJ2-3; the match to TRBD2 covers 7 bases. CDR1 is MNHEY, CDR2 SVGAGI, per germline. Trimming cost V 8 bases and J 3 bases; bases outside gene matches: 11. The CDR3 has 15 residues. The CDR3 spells CASAYAGGGTDTQYF. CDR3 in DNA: TGTGCCAGCGCTTATGCAGGCGGGGGTACAGATACGCAGTATTTT.

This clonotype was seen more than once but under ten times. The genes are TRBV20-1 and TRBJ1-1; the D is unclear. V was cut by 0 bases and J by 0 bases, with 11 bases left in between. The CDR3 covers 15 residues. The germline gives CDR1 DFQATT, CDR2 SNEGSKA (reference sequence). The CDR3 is CSARDPQIVNTEAFF. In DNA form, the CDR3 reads TGCAGTGCTAGAGACCCGCAGATAGTGAACACTGAAGCTTTCTTT.

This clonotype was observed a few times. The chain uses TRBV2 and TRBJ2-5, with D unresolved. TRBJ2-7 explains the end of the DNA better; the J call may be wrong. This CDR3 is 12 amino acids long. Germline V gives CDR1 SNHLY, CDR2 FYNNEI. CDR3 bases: TGTGCCAGCAGTGACCGGCCTTACGAGCAGTACTTC. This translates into CASSDRPYEQYF.

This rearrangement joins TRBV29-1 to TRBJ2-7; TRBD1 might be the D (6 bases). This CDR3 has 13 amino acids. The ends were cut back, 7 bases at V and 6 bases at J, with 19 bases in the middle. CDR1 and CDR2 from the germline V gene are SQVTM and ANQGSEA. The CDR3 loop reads CSGSPHKGGEQYF. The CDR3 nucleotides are TGCAGCGGATCCCCCCACAAAGGGGGCGAGCAGTACTTC.

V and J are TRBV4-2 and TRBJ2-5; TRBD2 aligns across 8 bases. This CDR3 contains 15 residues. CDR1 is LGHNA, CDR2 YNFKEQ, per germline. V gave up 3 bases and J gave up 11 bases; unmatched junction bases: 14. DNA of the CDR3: TGTGCCAGCAGCCAGTTTCGGGGGGGCCTCAATGAGCAGTACTTC. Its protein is CASSQFRGGLNEQYF.

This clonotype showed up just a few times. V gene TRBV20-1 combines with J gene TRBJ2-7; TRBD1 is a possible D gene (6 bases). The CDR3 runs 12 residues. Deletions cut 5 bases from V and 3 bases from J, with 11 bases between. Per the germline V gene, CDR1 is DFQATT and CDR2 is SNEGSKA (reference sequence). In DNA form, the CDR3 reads TGCAGTGCTCGGGACAACCACTACGAGCAGTACTTC. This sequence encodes CSARDNHYEQYF.

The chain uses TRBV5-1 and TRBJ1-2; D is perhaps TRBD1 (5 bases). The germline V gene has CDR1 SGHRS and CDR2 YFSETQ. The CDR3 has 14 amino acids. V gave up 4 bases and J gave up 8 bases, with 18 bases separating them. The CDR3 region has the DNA TGCGCCAGCAGCCCCTTAGAGGGACTCAGGGGCTACACCTTC. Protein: CASSPLEGLRGYTF.

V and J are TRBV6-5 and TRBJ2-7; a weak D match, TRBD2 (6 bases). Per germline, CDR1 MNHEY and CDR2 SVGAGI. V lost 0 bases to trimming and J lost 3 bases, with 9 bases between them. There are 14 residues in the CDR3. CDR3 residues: CASSYSGLFYEQYF. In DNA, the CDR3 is TGTGCCAGCAGTTACTCGGGACTCTTCTACGAGCAGTACTTC.

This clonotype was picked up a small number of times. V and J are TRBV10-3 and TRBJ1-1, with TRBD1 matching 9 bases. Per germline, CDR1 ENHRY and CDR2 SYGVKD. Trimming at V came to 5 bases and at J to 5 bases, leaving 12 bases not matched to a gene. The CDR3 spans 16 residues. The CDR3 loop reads CAISPGDRASRTEAFF. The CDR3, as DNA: TGTGCCATCAGTCCGGGGGACAGGGCTTCTCGGACTGAAGCTTTCTTT.

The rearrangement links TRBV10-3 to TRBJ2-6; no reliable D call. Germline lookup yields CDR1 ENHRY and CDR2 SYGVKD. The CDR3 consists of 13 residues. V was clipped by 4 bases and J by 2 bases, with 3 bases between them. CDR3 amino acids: CAISATGANVLTF. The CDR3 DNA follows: TGTGCCATCAGTGCGACTGGGGCCAACGTCCTGACTTTC.

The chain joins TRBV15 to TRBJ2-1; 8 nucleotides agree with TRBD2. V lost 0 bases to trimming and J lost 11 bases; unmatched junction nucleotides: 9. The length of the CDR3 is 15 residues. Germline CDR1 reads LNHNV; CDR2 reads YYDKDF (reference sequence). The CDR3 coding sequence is TGTGCCACCAGCAGAGACCCCAGCCTAGCGGGCCAGCAGTTCTTC. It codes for CATSRDPSLAGQQFF.

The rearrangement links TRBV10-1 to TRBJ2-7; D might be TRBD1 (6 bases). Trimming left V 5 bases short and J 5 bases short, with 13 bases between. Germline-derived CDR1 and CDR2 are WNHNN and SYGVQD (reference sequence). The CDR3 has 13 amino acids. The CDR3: CASSSTRGHEQYF. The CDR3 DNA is TGCGCCAGCAGTTCCACCAGGGGCCACGAGCAGTACTTC.

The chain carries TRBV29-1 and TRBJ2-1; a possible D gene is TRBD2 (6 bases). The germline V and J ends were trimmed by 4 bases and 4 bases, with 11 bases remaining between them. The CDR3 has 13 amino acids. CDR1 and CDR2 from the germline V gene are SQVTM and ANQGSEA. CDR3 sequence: CSVAGENYNEQFF. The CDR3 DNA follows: TGCAGCGTTGCGGGAGAGAATTACAATGAGCAGTTCTTC.